Presented here are 16 T cell receptor beta chains from one specimen sequenced in a study of T-cell reconstitution after alpha-beta-depleted transplantation in children. Unique molecular identifiers were incorporated during preparation of the TCRbeta library. TCRdb passed the PCR reads through MiXCR, listing each CDR3 protein once. The sample gives about 440,000 distinct CDR3 sequences, over 40% of which show up once; 27% is in the top ten. Sequencing was performed on PBMCs, taken before TCRalphabeta/CD19-depleted stem cell transplant. These receptors were obtained from a girl aged 2-10 years with aplastic anemia, due to receive a stem cell transplant.

CDR3 in amino acids: CASAKSDTQYF. Written as DNA, the CDR3 is TGTGCCAGTGCAAAATCAGATACGCAGTATTTT. The chain combines TRBV6-5 with TRBJ2-3; no reliable D call. The CDR3 runs 11 residues. Germline CDR1 reads MNHEY; CDR2 reads SVGAGI. V lost 9 bases and J 4 bases, leaving 8 bases between the germline ends.

This rearrangement joins TRBV12-3 or TRBV12-4 to TRBJ2-5; tentative D call: TRBD2 (6 bases). This CDR3 is built from 13 residues. The germline V and J ends were trimmed by 7 bases and 6 bases, with 15 bases remaining between them. The DNA of the CDR3 is TGTGCCAGCACTACCAACGGGGGACAGACCCAGTACTTC. Amino acids: CASTTNGGQTQYF.

The V call is TRBV20-1, the J call TRBJ2-4; D might be TRBD2 (6 bases). The length of the CDR3 is 17 residues. Trimming stripped 0 bases from V and 3 bases from J, with 18 bases between. Germline values: CDR1 DFQATT, CDR2 SNEGSKA (reference sequence). The CDR3 DNA sequence: TGCAGTGCTAGAGATAGACGTGGCTTGGGGGGCAAAAACATTCAGTACTTC. Translation: CSARDRRGLGGKNIQYF.

The chain links TRBV7-6 to TRBJ2-1; D is unclear. Germline V gene sequence: CDR1 SGHVS, CDR2 FNYEAQ. V shed 0 bases and J shed 3 bases, with 9 bases lying between them. CDR3 length: 15 residues. The DNA for the CDR3 is TGTGCCAGCAGCTTAGCGCCTAACGGCTACAATGAGCAGTTCTTC. Its translation is CASSLAPNGYNEQFF.

This clonotype was recorded a few times. J is TRBJ2-1 and V is TRBV12-3 or TRBV12-4; no clear D gene. This CDR3 contains 19 residues. V was pared by 4 bases and J by 0 bases, with 22 bases between. CDR3 loop: CASSSSGLVPLSSYNEQFF. CDR3 bases: TGTGCCAGCAGTTCCAGTGGATTAGTTCCCCTCAGCTCCTACAATGAGCAGTTCTTC.

This clonotype was detected ten times or more. The genes are TRBV20-1 and TRBJ2-7; D is unclear. This CDR3 is built from 13 residues. Trimming cost V 1 base and J 4 bases, with 11 bases left between them. From germline, CDR1 is DFQATT and CDR2 SNEGSKA (reference sequence). The CDR3, as DNA: TGCAGTGCTAGAGGATTCGACTCTTACGAGCAGTACTTC. It codes for CSARGFDSYEQYF.

The chain is built from TRBV19 and TRBJ2-1; D not resolved. The V and J ends lost 6 bases and 10 bases respectively, with 16 bases between them. Germline V CDR1 and CDR2: LNHDA, SQIVND (reference sequence). The CDR3 totals 13 residues. The CDR3 DNA reads as TGTGCCAGTAGCCGAACACATACGACCGAGCAGTTCTTC. Protein product: CASSRTHTTEQFF.

This clonotype was counted many times. The chain couples TRBV20-1 to TRBJ2-7; 13 positions match TRBD2. There are 15 residues in the CDR3. V lost 3 bases, J lost 3 bases, and 5 bases stayed unmatched. CDR1 DFQATT and CDR2 SNEGSKA come from the germline V gene (reference sequence). DNA of the CDR3: TGCAGTGCTAGGGGGACTAGCGGGAACTACTACGAGCAGTACTTC. Translation gives CSARGTSGNYYEQYF.

This clonotype was seen a handful of times. The chain's CDR3 is CASFRADTQYF. The CDR3 DNA follows: TGTGCCAGCTTCAGGGCAGATACGCAGTATTTT. The chain couples TRBV6-5 to TRBJ2-3, with D maybe TRBD1 (5 bases). The CDR3 length is 11 residues. V gave up 8 bases and J gave up 4 bases, with 7 bases separating them. Germline CDR1 MNHEY, CDR2 SVGAGI.

V usage is TRBV10-2 and J usage is TRBJ2-1, with a weak D call TRBD2 (6 bases). The CDR3 has 15 amino acids. Germline V CDR1 and CDR2: WSHSY, SAAADI. Trimming took off 9 bases at V and 0 bases at J, with 15 bases between the two ends. For the CDR3, the DNA is TGCGCCAGTTCCACCCGGGACTTCTCCTACAATGAGCAGTTCTTC. Its protein is CASSTRDFSYNEQFF.

This clonotype has just a few counts. The chain carries TRBV6-2 or TRBV6-3 and TRBJ2-2; a weak D match, TRBD2 (5 bases). Germline CDR1 reads MNHEY; CDR2 reads SVGEGT. The length of the CDR3 is 11 residues. Trimming removed 11 bases from V and 9 bases from J, with 13 bases in between. Written as DNA, the CDR3 is TGTGCCCACCGGGATACCTGGGAGCTGTTTTTT. It yields the protein CAHRDTWELFF.

In its sample, this clonotype was seen once. The genes are TRBV7-3 and TRBJ2-1; D is possibly TRBD2 (6 bases). V was trimmed by 1 base and J by 3 bases, leaving 13 bases between them. The V gene's germline CDR1 is SGHTA and CDR2 FQGTGA. The CDR3 length is 16 residues. The CDR3 spells CASSLNGGAGYNEQFF. The CDR3, as DNA: TGTGCCAGCAGCTTAAACGGAGGGGCGGGCTACAATGAGCAGTTCTTC.

This chain connects TRBV4-3 to TRBJ2-3; 10 bases are shared with TRBD2. Germline V gene data show CDR1 as LGHNA and CDR2 as YSLEER. The CDR3 runs to 16 residues. V lost 0 bases and J lost 6; bases outside the gene matches: 6. CDR3 nucleotide sequence: TGCGCCAGCAGCCAAGAAACTAGCGGGGCCCTGGATACGCAGTATTTT. Translated: CASSQETSGALDTQYF.

This clonotype occurred a few times. The V call is TRBV20-1, the J call TRBJ1-1; the D is unclear. The CDR3 sequence is 15 residues long. Germline V gene lookup returns CDR1 DFQATT and CDR2 SNEGSKA (reference sequence). V was cut by 6 bases and J by 3 bases, with 20 bases left in between. The CDR3 loop reads CSAQFEAGRDTEAFF. The CDR3 coding sequence is TGCAGTGCCCAGTTTGAGGCAGGACGGGACACTGAAGCTTTCTTT.

The chain carries TRBV20-1 and TRBJ1-3; D gene uncertain. The CDR3 length is 16 residues. V lost 6 bases and J 0 bases, leaving 18 bases between the germline ends. From germline, CDR1 is DFQATT and CDR2 SNEGSKA (reference sequence). CDR3 sequence (DNA): TGCAGTGCCGCCCTTCCCTCGTCTCACTCTGGAAACACCATATATTTT. Its protein product is CSAALPSSHSGNTIYF.

V usage is TRBV28 and J usage is TRBJ2-3; TRBD2 aligns across 9 bases. Unmatched junction bases numbered 7, after V lost 11 bases and J lost 1 base. This CDR3 is built from 14 residues. Germline V CDR1 and CDR2: MDHEN, SYDVKM. CDR3 sequence: CAGGASGGTDTQYF. The CDR3 DNA reads TGTGCCGGGGGGGCTAGCGGGGGCACAGATACGCAGTATTTT.